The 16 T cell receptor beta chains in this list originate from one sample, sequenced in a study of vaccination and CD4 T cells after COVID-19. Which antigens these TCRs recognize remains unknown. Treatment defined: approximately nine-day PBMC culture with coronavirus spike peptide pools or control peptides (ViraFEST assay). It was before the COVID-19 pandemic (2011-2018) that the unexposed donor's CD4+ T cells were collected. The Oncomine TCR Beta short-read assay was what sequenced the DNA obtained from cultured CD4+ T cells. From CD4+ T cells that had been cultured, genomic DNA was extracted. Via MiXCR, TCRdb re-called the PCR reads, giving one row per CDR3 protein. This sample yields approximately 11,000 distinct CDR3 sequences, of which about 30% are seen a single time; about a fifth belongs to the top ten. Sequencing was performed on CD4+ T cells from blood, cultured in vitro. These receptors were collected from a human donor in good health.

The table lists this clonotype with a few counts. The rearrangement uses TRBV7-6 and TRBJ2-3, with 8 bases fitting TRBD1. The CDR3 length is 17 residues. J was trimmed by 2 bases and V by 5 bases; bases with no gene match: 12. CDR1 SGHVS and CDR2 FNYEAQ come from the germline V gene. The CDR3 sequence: CASSAKTGAISTDTQYF. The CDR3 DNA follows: TGTGCCAGCAGCGCGAAGACAGGGGCGATTTCCACAGATACGCAGTATTTT.

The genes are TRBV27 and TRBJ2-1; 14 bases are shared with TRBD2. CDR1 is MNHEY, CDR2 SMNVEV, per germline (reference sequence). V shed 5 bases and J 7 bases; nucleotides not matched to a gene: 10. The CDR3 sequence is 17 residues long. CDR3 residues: CASSPWAGTSGSNEQFF. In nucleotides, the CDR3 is TGTGCCAGCAGTCCATGGGCCGGGACTAGCGGGAGTAATGAGCAGTTCTTC.

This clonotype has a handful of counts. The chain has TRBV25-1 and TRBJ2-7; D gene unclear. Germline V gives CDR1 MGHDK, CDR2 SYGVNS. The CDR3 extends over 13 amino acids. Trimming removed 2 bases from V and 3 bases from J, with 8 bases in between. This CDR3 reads CASSETPNYEQYF. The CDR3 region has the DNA TGTGCCAGCAGTGAAACTCCTAACTACGAGCAGTACTTC.

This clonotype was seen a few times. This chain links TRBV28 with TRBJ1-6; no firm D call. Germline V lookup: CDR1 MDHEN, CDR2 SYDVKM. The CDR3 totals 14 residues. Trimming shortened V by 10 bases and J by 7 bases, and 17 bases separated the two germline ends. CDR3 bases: TGTGCCACCCACGGGGTCGGGAGAAATTCACCCCTCCACTTT. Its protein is CATHGVGRNSPLHF.

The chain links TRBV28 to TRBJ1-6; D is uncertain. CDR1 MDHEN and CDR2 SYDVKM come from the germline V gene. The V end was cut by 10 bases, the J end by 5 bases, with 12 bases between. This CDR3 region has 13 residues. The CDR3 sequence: CATKAFHNSPLHF. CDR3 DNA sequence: TGTGCCACCAAGGCTTTCCATAATTCACCCCTCCACTTT.

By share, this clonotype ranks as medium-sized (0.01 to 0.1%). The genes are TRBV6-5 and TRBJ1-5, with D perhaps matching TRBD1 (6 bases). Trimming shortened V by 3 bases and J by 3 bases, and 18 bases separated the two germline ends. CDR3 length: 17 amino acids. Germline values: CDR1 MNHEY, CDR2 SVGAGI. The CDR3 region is CASSYSPGQRSNQPQHF. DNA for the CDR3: TGTGCCAGCAGTTATTCCCCGGGACAAAGGTCCAATCAGCCCCAGCATTTT.

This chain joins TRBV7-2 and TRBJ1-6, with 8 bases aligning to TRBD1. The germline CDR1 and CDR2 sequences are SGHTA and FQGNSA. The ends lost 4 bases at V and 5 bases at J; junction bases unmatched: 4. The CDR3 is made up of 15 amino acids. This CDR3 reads CASSSQTGDNSPLHF. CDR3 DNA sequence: TGTGCCAGCAGCTCCCAGACAGGGGATAATTCACCCCTCCACTTT.

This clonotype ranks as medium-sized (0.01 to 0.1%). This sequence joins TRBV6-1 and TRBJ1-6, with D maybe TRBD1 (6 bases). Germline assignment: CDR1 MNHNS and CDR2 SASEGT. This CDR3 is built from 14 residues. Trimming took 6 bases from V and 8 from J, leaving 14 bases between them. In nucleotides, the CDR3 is TGTGCCAGCAGCAGGGGAAATGTGGATTCACCCCTCCACTTT. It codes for CASSRGNVDSPLHF.

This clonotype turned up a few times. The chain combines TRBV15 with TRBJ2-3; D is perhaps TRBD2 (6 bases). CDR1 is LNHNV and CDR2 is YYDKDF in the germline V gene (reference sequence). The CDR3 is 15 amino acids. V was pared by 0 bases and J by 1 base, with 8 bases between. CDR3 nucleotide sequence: TGTGCCACCAGCAGAGATCGGAGGGGCACAGATACGCAGTATTTT. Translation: CATSRDRRGTDTQYF.

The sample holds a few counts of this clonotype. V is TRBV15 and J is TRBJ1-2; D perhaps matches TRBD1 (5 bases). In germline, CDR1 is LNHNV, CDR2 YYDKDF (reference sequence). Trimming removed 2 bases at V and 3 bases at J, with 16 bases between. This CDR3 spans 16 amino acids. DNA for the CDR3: TGTGCCACCAGCAGACGCCTAGGGCGGGGGGACTATGGCTACACCTTC. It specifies CATSRRLGRGDYGYTF.

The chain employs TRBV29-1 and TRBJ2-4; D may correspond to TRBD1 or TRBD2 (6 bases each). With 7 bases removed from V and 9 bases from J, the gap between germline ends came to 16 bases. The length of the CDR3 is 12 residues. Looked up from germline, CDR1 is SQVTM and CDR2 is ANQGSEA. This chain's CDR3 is CSAELGGGIQYF. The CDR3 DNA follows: TGCAGCGCCGAACTAGGGGGAGGCATTCAGTACTTC.

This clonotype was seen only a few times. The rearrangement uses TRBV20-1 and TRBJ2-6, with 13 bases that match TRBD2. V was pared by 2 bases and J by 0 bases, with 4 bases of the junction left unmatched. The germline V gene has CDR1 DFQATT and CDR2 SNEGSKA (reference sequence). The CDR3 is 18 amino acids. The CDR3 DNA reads TGCAGTGCTAGATCCGGGACTAGCGGGACCTCTGGGGCCAACGTCCTGACTTTC. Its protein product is CSARSGTSGTSGANVLTF.

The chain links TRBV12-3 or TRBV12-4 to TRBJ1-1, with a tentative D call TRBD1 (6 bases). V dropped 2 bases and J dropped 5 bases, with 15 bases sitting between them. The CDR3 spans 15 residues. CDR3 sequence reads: CASSLLGASNTEAFF. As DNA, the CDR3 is TGTGCCAGCAGTTTACTGGGGGCTTCGAATACTGAAGCTTTCTTT.

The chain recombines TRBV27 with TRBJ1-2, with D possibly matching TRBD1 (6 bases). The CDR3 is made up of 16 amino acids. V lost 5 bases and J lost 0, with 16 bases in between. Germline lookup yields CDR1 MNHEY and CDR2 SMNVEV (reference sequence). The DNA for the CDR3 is TGTGCCAGCAGTATACTGATGGGGGCAGCTAACTATGGCTACACCTTC. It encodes CASSILMGAANYGYTF.

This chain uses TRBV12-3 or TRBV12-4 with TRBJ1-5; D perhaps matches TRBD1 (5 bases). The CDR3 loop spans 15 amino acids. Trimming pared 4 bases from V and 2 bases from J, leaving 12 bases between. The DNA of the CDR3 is TGTGCCAGCAGTTGGAGGGGCCTCGGCAATCAGCCCCAGCATTTT. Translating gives CASSWRGLGNQPQHF.

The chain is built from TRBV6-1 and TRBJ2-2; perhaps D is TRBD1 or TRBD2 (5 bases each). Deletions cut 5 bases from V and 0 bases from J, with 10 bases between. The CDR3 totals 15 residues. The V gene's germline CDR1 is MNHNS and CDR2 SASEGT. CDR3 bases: TGTGCCAGCAGTCTCGGGACCCCGAACACCGGGGAGCTGTTTTTT. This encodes CASSLGTPNTGELFF.